These 22 T cell receptor beta chains came from one sample sequenced in a study of circulating and synovial CD4+ cells in juvenile arthritis. The repertoire was sequenced with immunoSEQ multiplex PCR; TCRdb's copy has only in-frame clones and lacks some. There are over 30,000 clones in the sample; 90% to 95% occur only once, and approximately 0.16% lies in the top ten. The source material was CD4+ T cells from blood. The receptors shown here come from a human donor with juvenile idiopathic arthritis.

The chain links TRBV28 to TRBJ1-1; D uncertain. The CDR3 has 15 amino acids. Trimming cost V 2 bases and J 2 bases, with 12 bases left between them. CDR1 MDHEN and CDR2 SYDVKM come from the germline V gene. The CDR3, as DNA: TGTGCCAGCAGTTTAGGGAGAGAGGGCAACACTGAAGCTTTCTTT. Amino acids: CASSLGREGNTEAFF.

The CDR3 spells CASNRVPGQRGNTEAFF. The DNA of the CDR3 is TGTGCCAGCAACCGAGTCCCGGGACAGAGGGGGAACACTGAAGCTTTCTTT. J is TRBJ1-1 and V is TRBV7-9; 7 bases map to TRBD1. The CDR3 spans 17 residues. J gave up 1 base and V 7 bases, and 15 bases lay outside the gene matches. Germline lookup yields CDR1 SEHNR and CDR2 FQNEAQ (reference sequence).

V is TRBV6-5 and J is TRBJ2-4; TRBD1 matches at 11 bases. In germline, CDR1 is MNHEY, CDR2 SVGAGI. The CDR3 contains 13 residues. V lost 8 bases and J lost 7; bases outside the gene matches: 4. CDR3 nucleotide sequence: TGTGCCAGCGGAAGGACAGGGGGCAACATTCAGTACTTC. Protein sequence: CASGRTGGNIQYF.

This chain uses TRBV19 with TRBJ2-1, with D perhaps TRBD1 (5 bases). In germline, CDR1 is LNHDA, CDR2 SQIVND (reference sequence). Trimming removed 6 bases from V and 5 bases from J, with 11 bases in between. The CDR3 is made up of 13 amino acids. The CDR3 sequence: CASSRALHNEQFF. DNA of the CDR3: TGTGCCAGTAGCAGGGCCCTACACAATGAGCAGTTCTTC. Drawing the rest from reference TRBV19 and TRBJ2-1, the complete variable domain is DGGITQSPKYLFRKEGQNVTLSCEQNLNHDAMYWYRQDPGQGLRLIYYSQIVNDFQKGDIAEGYSVSREKKESFPLTVTSAQKNPTAFYLCASSRALHNEQFFGPGTRLTVL.

The chain uses TRBV7-9 and TRBJ1-1; possibly TRBD1 for D (5 bases). The CDR3 totals 12 residues. CDR1 SEHNR and CDR2 FQNEAQ come from the germline V gene (reference sequence). The ends were cut back, 4 bases at V and 3 bases at J, with 6 bases in the middle. The CDR3: CASSWGDTEAFF. As DNA, the CDR3 is TGTGCCAGCAGCTGGGGGGACACTGAAGCTTTCTTT.

The J gene is TRBJ2-1, the V gene TRBV28, with TRBD2 as a possible D gene (5 bases). This CDR3 is built from 15 residues. Germline CDR1 MDHEN, CDR2 SYDVKM. V gave up 7 bases and J gave up 0 bases, with 13 bases separating them. The CDR3 nucleotides are TGTGCCAGCAACATAAGGACTTCCTCCTACAATGAGCAGTTCTTC. Translating gives CASNIRTSSYNEQFF. Together with reference TRBV28 and TRBJ2-1, the CDR3 gives the full variable domain: DVKVTQSSRYLVKRTGEKVFLECVQDMDHENMFWYRQDPGLGLRLIYFSYDVKMKEKGDIPEGYSVSREKKERFSLILESASTNQTSMYLCASNIRTSSYNEQFFGPGTRLTVL.

This chain joins TRBV19 and TRBJ2-3; D not resolved. From germline, CDR1 is LNHDA and CDR2 SQIVND (reference sequence). The length of the CDR3 is 14 residues. V was cut by 0 bases and J by 0 bases, with 4 bases left in between. CDR3 DNA: TGTGCCAGTAGTATAGATTCGAGCACAGATACGCAGTATTTT. It yields the protein CASSIDSSTDTQYF.

The chain links TRBV28 to TRBJ1-2; weak D call: TRBD1 (6 bases). Germline V gene lookup returns CDR1 MDHEN and CDR2 SYDVKM. V gave up 5 bases and J gave up 0 bases, with 13 bases separating them. The CDR3 is made up of 15 amino acids. CDR3 coding DNA: TGTGCCAGCAGTCCGTGGACAGAGCCTAACTATGGCTACACCTTC. Protein: CASSPWTEPNYGYTF.

The rearrangement uses TRBV5-1 and TRBJ2-1, with D possibly TRBD1 on 5 matching bases. The CDR3 has 15 amino acids. Per the germline V gene, CDR1 is SGHRS and CDR2 is YFSETQ. The V gene lost 0 bases and the J gene lost 0 bases, with 7 bases spanning the gap. The CDR3 loop is CASSLADSSYNEQFF. The CDR3 DNA reads as TGCGCCAGCAGCTTGGCCGACAGCTCCTACAATGAGCAGTTCTTC.

The V call is TRBV6-1, the J call TRBJ1-2; no clear D. Germline values: CDR1 MNHNS, CDR2 SASEGT. The CDR3 sequence is 16 residues long. The V gene lost 4 bases and the J gene lost 1 base, with 16 bases spanning the gap. This chain's CDR3 is CASSGRLTLLNYGYTF. The CDR3 bases are TGTGCCAGCAGTGGTCGACTGACTTTACTTAACTATGGCTACACCTTC.

The chain joins TRBV5-4 to TRBJ2-7, with D perhaps matching TRBD1 (5 bases). CDR1 and CDR2 (germline): SGHNT, YYREEE (reference sequence). V was clipped by 0 bases and J by 0 bases, with 13 bases between them. This CDR3 is built from 16 residues. Here the CDR3 reads CASSLDGAISSYEQYF. DNA for the CDR3: TGTGCCAGCAGCTTGGATGGGGCCATTAGCTCCTACGAGCAGTACTTC.

The CDR3 protein is CASTESGQNYGYTF. CDR3 bases: TGTGCCAGCACCGAGTCGGGACAGAACTATGGCTACACCTTC. The chain carries TRBV7-2 and TRBJ1-2; 7 positions match TRBD1. J was trimmed by 2 bases and V by 7 bases; bases with no gene match: 7. Germline lookup yields CDR1 SGHTA and CDR2 FQGNSA. CDR3 length equals 14 residues.

V is TRBV9 and J is TRBJ2-7, with D maybe TRBD2 (6 bases). The V end was cut by 1 base, the J end by 6 bases, with 20 bases between. From germline, CDR1 is SGDLS and CDR2 YYNGEE. The CDR3 runs to 16 residues. CDR3 sequence reads: CASSVKETGVGGEQYF. The DNA of the CDR3 is TGTGCCAGCAGCGTAAAAGAAACGGGAGTCGGGGGCGAGCAGTACTTC.

The V and J genes are TRBV2 and TRBJ2-5; 9 bases line up with TRBD2. The CDR3 consists of 14 residues. Germline CDR1 is SNHLY and CDR2 is FYNNEI. V trimming: 5 bases; J trimming: 4 bases; junction bases outside the gene matches: 5. CDR3 sequence: CASSPDSGGETQYF. The CDR3 DNA reads TGTGCCAGCAGTCCCGATAGCGGGGGAGAGACCCAGTACTTC. The entire variable domain, with the rest obtained from reference TRBV2 and TRBJ2-5, is as follows: EPEVTQTPSHQVTQMGQEVILRCVPISNHLYFYWYRQILGQKVEFLVSFYNNEISEKSEIFDDQFSVERPDGSNFTLKIRSTKLEDSAMYFCASSPDSGGETQYFGPGTRLLVL.

Concerning this clone: The sample carries other DNA sequences with the same CDR3. The gene calls are TRBV30 and TRBJ1-6, with a tentative D call TRBD1 (6 bases). Between the trimmed V and J ends, which lost 3 bases and 13 bases, there was a span of 19 bases. Per the germline V gene, CDR1 is GTSNPN and CDR2 is SVGIG (reference sequence). The CDR3 is 14 amino acids. For the CDR3, the DNA is TGTGCCTGGAGGACAGGCGTGGGGGTTTCCCCCCTCCACTTT. Residues: CAWRTGVGVSPLHF.

Here the CDR3 reads CAWSVSRGSSPLHF. The CDR3 DNA follows: TGTGCCTGGAGTGTAAGCAGGGGAAGTTCACCCCTCCACTTT. V usage is TRBV30 and J usage is TRBJ1-6, with D maybe TRBD1 (6 bases). V dropped 0 bases and J dropped 9 bases, with 12 bases sitting between them. This CDR3 is 14 amino acids long. Germline CDR1 GTSNPN, CDR2 SVGIG (reference sequence).

The V call is TRBV6-1, the J call TRBJ1-2; 12 nucleotides line up with TRBD1. After removal of 9 bases from V and 4 bases from J, the junction contained 9 bases not matched to a gene. The CDR3 contains 15 residues. From germline, CDR1 is MNHNS and CDR2 SASEGT. In DNA form, the CDR3 reads TGTGCCAGGGGACAGGGGGCGGATTTAGTCTATGGCTACACCTTC. This translates into CARGQGADLVYGYTF.

The chain uses TRBV4-1 and TRBJ2-2; maybe TRBD2 (6 bases). The V gene's germline CDR1 is MGHRA and CDR2 YSYEKL. The CDR3 totals 19 residues. Trimming left V 3 bases short and J 0 bases short, with 20 bases between. DNA of the CDR3: TGCGCCAGCAGCCAGCCGACTAGATGGGGTTATGCGAACACCGGGGAGCTGTTTTTT. The encoded protein is CASSQPTRWGYANTGELFF.

This chain joins TRBV5-1 and TRBJ2-5; 10 positions match TRBD2. The J call may be faulty, since TRBJ2-7 better matches the DNA end. The germline CDR1 and CDR2 sequences are SGHRS and YFSETQ. The CDR3 runs to 16 residues. The CDR3 region is CASSPPTSGRSYEQYF. The CDR3 bases are TGCGCCAGCAGCCCTCCGACTAGCGGGCGCTCCTACGAGCAGTACTTC.

The rearrangement joins TRBV5-4 to TRBJ2-7; possible D gene TRBD2, 7 bases. Germline-derived CDR1 and CDR2 are SGHNT and YYREEE (reference sequence). This CDR3 is built from 15 residues. V dropped 0 bases and J dropped 5 bases, with 15 bases sitting between them. In DNA, the CDR3 is TGTGCCAGCAGCTTGGCTGGGGGGGGCATGAACGAGCAGTACTTC. Translating it yields CASSLAGGGMNEQYF.

The rearrangement joins TRBV19 to TRBJ1-3; 10 bases match TRBD1. Germline V lookup: CDR1 LNHDA, CDR2 SQIVND (reference sequence). The trim removed 8 bases at V and 2 bases at J, leaving 15 bases unmatched. The CDR3 length is 18 residues. CDR3 bases: TGTGCCAGTCGGTTTCAGGGACAGGGGACGTTGGCTGGAAACACCATATATTTT. It translates to CASRFQGQGTLAGNTIYF.

The V call is TRBV9, the J call TRBJ1-4, with D perhaps TRBD1 (5 bases). The germline CDR1 and CDR2 sequences are SGDLS and YYNGEE. This CDR3 contains 14 residues. Trimming stripped 2 bases from V and 5 bases from J, with 10 bases between. This chain's CDR3 is CASSVTDSNEKLFF. CDR3 nucleotides: TGTGCCAGCAGCGTGACAGACTCCAATGAAAAACTGTTTTTT.